This is a list of T cell receptor beta chains from one sample in a study of cytomegalovirus exposure and HLA in healthy donors. Clones were read by immunoSEQ multiplex PCR, and TCRdb kept only the in-frame ones, dropping some. Recorded for this sample: 75,000 to 90,000 clones. The sequencing input was PBMCs. The source is a woman aged 55-69 years in good health and CMV-seronegative. The CDR3 runs from the conserved cysteine through the conserved F or W. The D gene is left open where the match is weak.

V	length	D	J	DNA	CDR3
TRBV6-5	14	TRBD1	TRBJ1-2	TGTGCCAGCAGAAACAGGGGGACGGGCTATGGCTACACCTTC	CASRNRGTGYGYTF
TRBV7-9	13	.	TRBJ2-7	TGTGCCAGCAGCCCAGGGGTATCCTACGAGCAGTACTTC	CASSPGVSYEQYF
TRBV30	14	.	TRBJ1-5	TGTGCCTGGAGTGTGGGGGCCGCCTATCAGCCCCAGCATTTT	CAWSVGAAYQPQHF
TRBV27	11	.	TRBJ2-3	TGTGCCAGCAGTTTCGCAGATACGCAGTATTTT	CASSFADTQYF
TRBV5-1	17	.	TRBJ2-3	TGCGCCAGCAGCGAGTATACCCCCGGGACAAAAGATGATACGCAGTATTTT	CASSEYTPGTKDDTQYF
TRBV10-3	17	TRBD2	TRBJ2-3	TGTGCCATCAGTGAGGGGACTAGCGGGATCTCCCCGGGTACGCAGTATTTT	CAISEGTSGISPGTQYF
TRBV4-1	19	TRBD2	TRBJ2-4	TGCGCCAGCAGCCTGGGACTAGCGGGAGGCCCATTAGCCAAAAACATTCAGTACTTC	CASSLGLAGGPLAKNIQYF
TRBV9	15	TRBD1	TRBJ2-4	TGTGCCAGCAGCGTAGAGGGGGGACAGGCGGACATTCAGTACTTC	CASSVEGGQADIQYF
TRBV6-5	13	.	TRBJ2-3	TGTGCCAGCAGTTACAGAGAGTCAGATACGCAGTATTTT	CASSYRESDTQYF
TRBV13	15	.	TRBJ2-5	TGTGCCAGCAGCTCCCCGACACCCCGGCAAGAGACCCAGTACTTC	CASSSPTPRQETQYF
TRBV9	15	TRBD2	TRBJ2-7	TGTGCCAGCAGCGTAACGGGGGGGTTCTCCTACGAGCAGTACTTC	CASSVTGGFSYEQYF
TRBV5-1	13	.	TRBJ1-4	TGCGCCAGCAGCTTGTCGCCCGGTGAAAAACTGTTTTTT	CASSLSPGEKLFF
TRBV7-3	18	.	TRBJ2-1	TGTGCCAGCAGCTTATCTGGAGGGGACGGGACCATTTACAATGAGCAGTTCTTC	CASSLSGGDGTIYNEQFF
TRBV7-9	12	.	TRBJ1-1	TGTGCCAGCAGCTTGGGAGCCCTCGGAGCTTTCTTT	CASSLGALGAFF
TRBV28	15	TRBD2	TRBJ2-1	TGTGCCAGCAGTCCCGGGACTAGCGGGGTTAATGAGCAGTTCTTC	CASSPGTSGVNEQFF
TRBV6-1	15	.	TRBJ1-5	TGTGCCAGCAGTGTGGGCTGGGTCAGCAATCAGCCCCAGCATTTT	CASSVGWVSNQPQHF
TRBV5-8	14	TRBD1	TRBJ2-5	TGTGCCAGCAGGGGAAGGGGGCCGGGAGAGACCCAGTACTTC	CASRGRGPGETQYF
TRBV27	14	TRBD2	TRBJ2-3	TGTGCCAGCAGTTTTCGCGGGAGGTCAGATACGCAGTATTTT	CASSFRGRSDTQYF
TRBV27	16	TRBD1	TRBJ2-7	TGTGCCAGCAGTCTAAACGCCGGGACAGGGCGGTACGAGCAGTACTTC	CASSLNAGTGRYEQYF
TRBV19	14	TRBD1	TRBJ2-5	TGTGCCAGTAGTCGAGGGACAGGGGAAGAGACCCAGTACTTC	CASSRGTGEETQYF
TRBV7-9	16	TRBD2	TRBJ2-3	TGTGCCAGCAGCTCGATAGCGGGAGAGGGCACAGATACGCAGTATTTT	CASSSIAGEGTDTQYF
TRBV4-2	14	.	TRBJ2-6	TGTGCCAGCAAGTCAAGCGTTGGGGCCAACGTCCTGACTTTC	CASKSSVGANVLTF
TRBV5-1	12	TRBD1	TRBJ2-7	TGCGCCAGCAGCGAGGGACAGGCACAGCAGTACTTC	CASSEGQAQQYF
TRBV21-1	15	.	TRBJ2-1	TGTGCCAGCCCAGACAGGAAAAAGGGGGGGAATGAGCAGTTCTTC	CASPDRKKGGNEQFF
TRBV7-3	15	.	TRBJ2-7	TGTGCCAGCAGCGACCCGGGACTCCCTTCCTACGAGCAGTACTTC	CASSDPGLPSYEQYF
TRBV11-2	15	.	TRBJ2-5	TGTGCCAGCAGCTTAGGATGGGGGGGCAAGGAGACCCAGTACTTC	CASSLGWGGKETQYF
TRBV2	12	.	TRBJ1-2	TGTGCCAGCAGAAGACAGAACTATAGCTACACCTTC	CASRRQNYSYTF
TRBV6-1	15	.	TRBJ1-5	TGTGCCAGCACCAGGGGTGCGGGTCAGAATCAGCCCCAGCATTTT	CASTRGAGQNQPQHF
TRBV28	12	.	TRBJ2-5	TGTGCCAGCAGCCTAGACCAGAGTCGGCAGTACTTC	CASSLDQSRQYF
TRBV6-1	19	TRBD2	TRBJ2-7	TGTGCCAGCAGTGACCGCCCGGGACTAGCGGGAATTACCTCCTACGAGCAGTACTTC	CASSDRPGLAGITSYEQYF
TRBV6-1	14	TRBD2	TRBJ2-3	TGTGCCAGCAGCCAACTAGCGGGACCAGATACGCAGTATTTT	CASSQLAGPDTQYF
TRBV25-1	15	TRBD2	TRBJ2-1	TGTGCCAGCAGTGATGGCCTAGCGGGAGCGGATGAGCAGTTCTTC	CASSDGLAGADEQFF
TRBV9	16	TRBD2	TRBJ2-1	TGTGCCAGCAGCGTAGGTGGGCTAGCGGGAGTTAATGAGCAGTTCTTC	CASSVGGLAGVNEQFF
TRBV18	13	.	TRBJ1-1	TGTGCCAGCTCACAGGGACAGAACACTGAAGCTTTCTTT	CASSQGQNTEAFF
TRBV30	16	TRBD2	TRBJ2-5	TGTGCCTGGAGTCGGGGGCTAGCGGGAAACCAAGAGACCCAGTACTTC	CAWSRGLAGNQETQYF
TRBV29-1	13	TRBD1	TRBJ1-5	TGCAGCGTTGGGCAGGGGGCCGATCAGCCCCAGCATTTT	CSVGQGADQPQHF
TRBV9	16	TRBD2	TRBJ2-7	TGTGCCAGCAGCGTAGGTTCTAGCGGGAGCGGCTACGAGCAGTACTTC	CASSVGSSGSGYEQYF
TRBV5-3	15	.	TRBJ2-1	TGTGCCAGAAGCTTGGCTCTGTTCTGCAGCAATGAGCAGTTCTTC	CARSLALFCSNEQFF
TRBV5-1	19	.	TRBJ2-7	TGCGCCAGCAGCTTGGCGCGGGCCTCTCGCGGTACGATCTCCTACGAGCAGTACTTC	CASSLARASRGTISYEQYF
TRBV14	19	TRBD2	TRBJ2-6	TGTGCCAGCAGCCCCTGGACTAGCGGGAGAAACTCTGGGGCCAACGTCCTGACTTTC	CASSPWTSGRNSGANVLTF
TRBV21-1	14	.	TRBJ1-1	TGTGCCAGCAGCGCCCGGACAGGGAACACTGAAGCTTTCTTT	CASSARTGNTEAFF
TRBV19	14	TRBD1	TRBJ1-5	TGTGCCAGTAAATACGGGACAGGGAGAGAGCCCCAGCATTTT	CASKYGTGREPQHF
TRBV7-2	14	TRBD1	TRBJ2-5	TGTGCCAGCAGCTCAAGACAGGGTAGAGAGACCCAGTACTTC	CASSSRQGRETQYF